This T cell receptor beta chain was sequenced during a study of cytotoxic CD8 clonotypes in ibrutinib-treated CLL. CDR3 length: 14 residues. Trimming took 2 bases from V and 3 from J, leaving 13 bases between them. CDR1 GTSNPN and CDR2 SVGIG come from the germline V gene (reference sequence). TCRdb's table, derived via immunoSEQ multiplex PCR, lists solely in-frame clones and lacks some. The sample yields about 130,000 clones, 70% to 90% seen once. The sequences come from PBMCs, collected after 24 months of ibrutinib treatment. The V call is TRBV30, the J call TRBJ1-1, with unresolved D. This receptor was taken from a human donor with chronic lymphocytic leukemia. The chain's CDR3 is CAWSSVMRDTEAFF. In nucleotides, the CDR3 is TGTGCCTGGAGTTCCGTCATGAGGGACACTGAAGCTTTCTTT.